This entry concerns a single T cell receptor (beta chain). What it binds is unknown. The CDR3 is 15 amino acids. Germline V CDR1 and CDR2: DFQATT, SNEGSKA (reference sequence). The V and J ends lost 3 bases and 1 base respectively, with 10 bases between them. The sample is drawn from a study of blood T cells in healthy people across ages. Study-wide findings and caveats: Unsorted PBMCs blocked a conclusive comparison of naive and antigen-experienced cells.

It was with a sample-barcoded 5' primer and a J-beta primer mix that a second PCR of about 6 to 12 cycles was run. Per-sample output comprised a minimum of 2.5 million paired-end reads containing CDR3. TCRdb reprocessed the 5' RACE reads with MiXCR, giving one entry per CDR3 protein. The repertoire holds 1 million or so distinct CDR3 sequences, with 45% as singletons. The receptor was isolated from a woman aged 55 to 70 in good health. The sample consisted of blood. V is TRBV20-1 and J is TRBJ2-6; D unclear. The CDR3 bases are TGCAGTGCTAGTTCACGGTTTTCTGGGGCCAACGTCCTGACTTTC. Translation: CSASSRFSGANVLTF.